The present TCR beta chain was sequenced within a study of cytomegalovirus exposure and HLA in healthy donors. Germline V gene sequence: CDR1 SGHRS, CDR2 YFSETQ. The CDR3 length is 13 residues. V lost 3 bases and J lost 7; bases outside the gene matches: 6. The PCR had 60 Vbeta and 13 Jbeta primers. Generated by immunoSEQ multiplex PCR, the TCRdb table keeps only in-frame clones and is missing some. The sample table sets out more than 110,000 clones. The source is a man aged 35 to 55 in good health and CMV-seronegative. The chain employs TRBV5-1 and TRBJ2-7; 8 bases match TRBD1. Sequenced: PBMCs. The CDR3 DNA follows: TGCGCCAGCAGCTCACAGGGGGTGGGGGAGCAGTACTTC. This codes for CASSSQGVGEQYF.